Listed here are 24 T cell receptor beta chains from one sample, sequenced in a study of cytomegalovirus exposure and HLA in healthy donors. This table comes from immunoSEQ multiplex PCR, and its TCRdb copy is limited to in-frame clones, with some not included. The data show over 250,000 clones, approximately 83% seen once. Sequencing was performed on PBMCs. The receptors were gathered from a young woman in good health and CMV-seronegative.

In its sample, this clone was seen a few times. The rearrangement uses TRBV28 and TRBJ1-1; 8 positions agree with TRBD1. This CDR3 has 12 residues. The germline gives CDR1 MDHEN, CDR2 SYDVKM. After removal of 6 bases from V and 4 bases from J, the junction contained 1 base not matched to a gene. The CDR3 coding sequence is TGTGCCAGCAGCACAGGGGGCACTGAAGCTTTCTTT. Its translation: CASSTGGTEAFF.

V usage is TRBV14 and J usage is TRBJ2-5, with a possible D match to TRBD2 (6 bases). V gave up 0 bases and J gave up 4 bases, with 9 bases separating them. The CDR3 covers 14 residues. CDR1 and CDR2 from the germline V gene are SGHDN and FVKESK. The chain's CDR3 is CASSQDKGGETQYF. CDR3 DNA sequence: TGTGCCAGCAGCCAAGATAAGGGAGGAGAGACCCAGTACTTC.

In this sample, this clone turned up once. Here the CDR3 reads CASSNAATYEQYF. CDR3 DNA sequence: TGTGCCAGTAGTAACGCAGCGACCTACGAGCAGTACTTC. The rearrangement uses TRBV19 and TRBJ2-7; the D is unclear. Trimming pared 4 bases from V and 2 bases from J, leaving 9 bases between. Germline CDR1 and CDR2: LNHDA and SQIVND (reference sequence). There are 13 residues in the CDR3.

The CDR3 bases are TGCAGCGTAGTCAGGGGGCGGAACACCGGGGAGCTGTTTTTT. Its translation is CSVVRGRNTGELFF. This chain links TRBV29-1 with TRBJ2-2, with 8 bases matching TRBD1. Germline CDR1 and CDR2: SQVTM and ANQGSEA. This CDR3 comprises 14 residues. V lost 6 bases, J lost 1 base, and 4 bases stayed unmatched.

The chain uses TRBV4-2 and TRBJ2-2, with D possibly being TRBD2 (6 bases). The CDR3 covers 17 residues. Germline loops: CDR1 LGHNA, CDR2 YNFKEQ. Between the trimmed V and J ends, which lost 1 base and 3 bases, there was a span of 15 bases. CDR3 DNA: TGTGCCAGCAGCCAAGTTGGGACGGGAGTAGACACCGGGGAGCTGTTTTTT. It is translated as CASSQVGTGVDTGELFF.

The V call is TRBV30, the J call TRBJ2-7, with TRBD2 as a possible D gene (6 bases). The CDR3 sequence is 13 residues long. Trimming pared 2 bases from V and 7 bases from J, leaving 15 bases between. Germline V gene data show CDR1 as GTSNPN and CDR2 as SVGIG (reference sequence). The CDR3 DNA follows: TGTGCCTGGAGTTCGGGGGTTTTTGGTGAGCAGTACTTC. Its translation is CAWSSGVFGEQYF. Drawing the rest from reference TRBV30 and TRBJ2-7, the complete variable domain is SQTIHQWPATLVQPVGSPLSLECTVEGTSNPNLYWYRQAAGRGLQLLFYSVGIGQISSEVPQNLSASRPQDRQFILSSKKLLLSDSGFYLCAWSSGVFGEQYFGPGTRLTVT.

The chain couples TRBV19 to TRBJ2-2; 8 bases match TRBD2. Germline CDR1 LNHDA, CDR2 SQIVND (reference sequence). J lost 7 bases, V lost 7 bases, and 11 bases had no gene match. The CDR3 extends over 15 amino acids. CDR3 bases: TGTGCCAGTACCAGCGGGAGTGGTCGGATCGGGGAGCTGTTTTTT. This sequence encodes CASTSGSGRIGELFF.

V gene TRBV4-3 combines with J gene TRBJ2-2; TRBD2 is a possible D gene (5 bases). Germline CDR1 reads LGHNA; CDR2 reads YSLEER. The CDR3 is made up of 17 amino acids. V was cut by 4 bases and J by 2 bases, with 17 bases left in between. In DNA form, the CDR3 reads TGCGCCAGCAGCCCCTCCGGGGAACTCTTCAACACCGGGGAGCTGTTTTTT. It is translated as CASSPSGELFNTGELFF.

Notes on this clone: This clone may be a read error of a much larger clone one base away. The chain links TRBV7-2 to TRBJ1-2; D call uncertain. This CDR3 is 12 amino acids long. CDR1 SGHTA and CDR2 FQGNSA come from the germline V gene. V was shortened by 2 bases and J by 9 bases, with 10 bases between the two germline ends. CDR3 amino acids: CASSLRGNRYTF. Written as DNA, the CDR3 is TGTGCCAGCAGCTTACGGGGTAATCGCTACACCTTC.

The CDR3 region is CASSKAGGLSGNTIYF. The DNA for the CDR3 is TGTGCCAGCAGCAAAGCCGGGGGTCTCTCTGGAAACACCATATATTTT. This chain joins TRBV7-6 and TRBJ1-3, with TRBD1 as a possible D gene (5 bases). CDR3 length: 16 amino acids. V lost 5 bases and J 0 bases, leaving 14 bases between the germline ends. Germline assignment: CDR1 SGHVS and CDR2 FNYEAQ.

Concerning this clone itself: Other DNA sequences of this sample code for an identical CDR3. This chain connects TRBV9 to TRBJ1-2; D ambiguous. Deletions cut 0 bases from V and 2 bases from J, with 11 bases between. CDR1 SGDLS and CDR2 YYNGEE come from the germline V gene. The CDR3 runs to 15 residues. In nucleotides, the CDR3 is TGTGCCAGCAGCGTAGGCGGTGGCGGAAACTATGGCTACACCTTC. This translates into CASSVGGGGNYGYTF.

The chain joins TRBV27 to TRBJ2-2; maybe TRBD2 (5 bases). CDR1 is MNHEY and CDR2 is SMNVEV in the germline V gene (reference sequence). Trimming stripped 5 bases from V and 5 bases from J, with 12 bases between. The CDR3 runs 14 residues. CDR3 amino acids: CASSITTGTGELFF. In DNA form, the CDR3 reads TGTGCCAGCAGTATTACCACGGGAACCGGGGAGCTGTTTTTT.

Ten or more counts support this clone. This chain joins TRBV5-4 and TRBJ2-7, with D possibly being TRBD2 (5 bases). CDR3 length equals 14 residues. In germline, CDR1 is SGHNT, CDR2 YYREEE (reference sequence). The V and J ends lost 5 bases and 5 bases respectively, with 17 bases between them. CDR3 in amino acids: CASSIAPREDEQYF. The CDR3 region has the DNA TGTGCCAGCAGTATAGCGCCAAGAGAGGACGAGCAGTACTTC.

The chain carries TRBV6-6 and TRBJ1-1; 8 bases align to TRBD1. Germline values: CDR1 MNHNY, CDR2 SVGAGI (reference sequence). The CDR3 is made up of 15 amino acids. V shed 4 bases, J shed 3 bases, and the junction held 7 bases outside the gene matches. Here the CDR3 DNA reads TGTGCCAGCAGTTCCTCGACAGGGGCGGACACTGAAGCTTTCTTT. Amino acids: CASSSSTGADTEAFF.

This chain joins TRBV9 and TRBJ2-7, with TRBD1 identical over 12 bases. V was clipped by 4 bases and J by 5 bases; unmatched bases: 10. Germline V gene sequence: CDR1 SGDLS, CDR2 YYNGEE. The CDR3 runs to 16 residues. This CDR3 is CASSPRPGTGGHEQYF. The CDR3 DNA is TGTGCCAGCAGCCCCCGTCCCGGGACAGGGGGCCACGAGCAGTACTTC.

The gene calls are TRBV5-8 and TRBJ2-3, with 7 bases aligning to TRBD1. This CDR3 is built from 13 residues. Trimming at V came to 3 bases and at J to 4 bases, leaving 2 bases not matched to a gene. Germline V lookup: CDR1 SGHTS, CDR2 YDEGEE. DNA of the CDR3: TGTGCCAGCAGCTACACAGGGGCAGATACGCAGTATTTT. Translated: CASSYTGADTQYF.

The chain carries TRBV18 and TRBJ2-1, with D perhaps TRBD2 (6 bases). This CDR3 contains 11 residues. The germline V gene encodes CDR1 KGHSH and CDR2 LQKENI. V was shortened by 7 bases and J by 10 bases, with 11 bases between the two germline ends. CDR3 in DNA: TGTGCCAGCTACGGAGGGGTAGAGCAGTTCTTC. This codes for CASYGGVEQFF.

This chain links TRBV6-5 with TRBJ2-1, with D unclear. The V gene's germline CDR1 is MNHEY and CDR2 SVGAGI. The CDR3 totals 15 residues. Trimming shortened V by 6 bases and J by 0 bases, and 12 bases separated the two germline ends. CDR3 sequence reads: CASSSTWSSYNEQFF. The CDR3 region has the DNA TGTGCCAGCAGCTCCACTTGGAGCTCCTACAATGAGCAGTTCTTC.

This clone appeared a single time. This sequence joins TRBV5-1 and TRBJ1-4; D is uncertain. The CDR3 loop spans 16 amino acids. The ends were cut back, 2 bases at V and 8 bases at J, with 19 bases in the middle. Germline V CDR1 and CDR2: SGHRS, YFSETQ. This CDR3 is CASSLLPPGFEEKLFF. The CDR3 nucleotides are TGCGCCAGCAGCTTACTACCGCCCGGATTTGAGGAAAAACTGTTTTTT.

This clone has only a few counts. This rearrangement joins TRBV9 to TRBJ2-7; 14 nucleotides align to TRBD2. Looked up from germline, CDR1 is SGDLS and CDR2 is YYNGEE. V lost 2 bases and J lost 5; bases outside the gene matches: 9. The CDR3 has 17 amino acids. For the CDR3, the DNA is TGTGCCAGCAGCGTCGGGACTAGCGGGAGAGGGTACCACGAGCAGTACTTC. It is translated as CASSVGTSGRGYHEQYF.

The J gene is TRBJ2-7, the V gene TRBV7-6, with D hard to call. Deletions cut 5 bases from V and 6 bases from J, with 14 bases between. CDR1 SGHVS and CDR2 FNYEAQ come from the germline V gene. This CDR3 comprises 13 residues. The CDR3: CASSATGPFEQYF. The CDR3 bases are TGTGCCAGCAGCGCCACTGGGCCCTTCGAGCAGTACTTC.

V and J are TRBV5-1 and TRBJ1-1, with D maybe TRBD1 (6 bases). Germline V gene sequence: CDR1 SGHRS, CDR2 YFSETQ. The CDR3 contains 19 residues. V was clipped by 4 bases and J by 4 bases, with 29 bases between them. The CDR3 region is CASSIDTDRPPPRGTEAFF. The CDR3 nucleotides read TGCGCCAGCAGCATAGATACAGACAGGCCGCCCCCTCGAGGCACTGAAGCTTTCTTT.

The rearrangement joins TRBV11-2 to TRBJ2-4, with D possibly being TRBD2 (5 bases). The CDR3 consists of 14 residues. CDR1 is SGHAT and CDR2 is FQNNGV in the germline V gene. V lost 2 bases and J lost 7, with 12 bases in between. CDR3 DNA sequence: TGTGCCAGCAGCTTACCCCCGGGAACGAACATTCAGTACTTC. Its protein is CASSLPPGTNIQYF.

This clone appeared a single time. The chain employs TRBV27 and TRBJ2-1, with TRBD2 matching 7 bases. With 8 bases clipped from V and 3 bases from J, the junction kept 10 bases outside the gene matches. There are 15 residues in the CDR3. Germline V gene lookup returns CDR1 MNHEY and CDR2 SMNVEV (reference sequence). The CDR3 DNA reads as TGTGCCAGCTCCCGGGGGACTACTATCTACAATGAGCAGTTCTTC. Translation gives CASSRGTTIYNEQFF.